The 11 T cell receptor beta chains below all came from one sample that was sequenced in a study of monozygotic twins with inflammatory bowel disease. TCRdb reanalyzed the 5' RACE reads and collapses them to one entry per CDR3 protein, without DNA. Recorded for this sample: 300,000 to 400,000 distinct CDR3 sequences. Material for sequencing was blood. Receptors were obtained from a human donor with ulcerative colitis or Crohn's disease, or a healthy co-twin of an affected twin (not recorded which).

This chain joins TRBV5-6 and TRBJ2-1; TCRdb returns TRBD1, unconfirmable since there is no DNA. CDR3 length equals 12 residues. Germline V gene lookup returns CDR1 SGHDT and CDR2 YYEEEE. The CDR3 protein is CASSQQGGVQFF.

This CDR3 is CASSHQTSGRNEQFF. This chain uses TRBV4-1 with TRBJ2-1; TCRdb reports TRBD2, a call that lacks DNA to check it against. Germline V gene sequence: CDR1 MGHRA, CDR2 YSYEKL. CDR3 length equals 15 residues.

The V and J genes are TRBV27 and TRBJ1-4; absent DNA, TCRdb's TRBD1 call cannot be checked. This CDR3 has 15 residues. CDR1 MNHEY and CDR2 SMNVEV come from the germline V gene (reference sequence). The chain's CDR3 is CASSWGTGGDEKLFF.

The chain is built from TRBV5-6 and TRBJ1-1; TCRdb's D call, TRBD1, is unchecked because there is no DNA. The CDR3 has 14 amino acids. Germline V gene lookup returns CDR1 SGHDT and CDR2 YYEEEE. CDR3 loop: CASSLGGPNTEAFF.

V and J are TRBV19 and TRBJ1-5. The CDR3 runs to 14 residues. CDR1 is LNHDA and CDR2 is SQIVND in the germline V gene (reference sequence). The CDR3 is CASSGPGLNQPQHF.

The gene calls are TRBV28 and TRBJ2-7; TCRdb proposes TRBD2, but this gene call is untestable without DNA. The CDR3 loop spans 15 amino acids. Germline V gene sequence: CDR1 MDHEN, CDR2 SYDVKM. Here the CDR3 reads CASSPWTSGGHEQYF.

V gene TRBV13 combines with J gene TRBJ1-2. Germline-derived CDR1 and CDR2 are PRHDT and FYEKMQ (reference sequence). The length of the CDR3 is 12 residues. CDR3 loop: CASSQLRGGYTF.

The chain uses TRBV5-1 and TRBJ2-1; no DNA is available, so the TRBD1 call from TCRdb remains unchecked. From germline, CDR1 is SGHRS and CDR2 YFSETQ. The CDR3 contains 17 residues. CDR3 sequence: CASSYRDRDGLSNEQFF.

The rearrangement joins TRBV5-1 to TRBJ2-3; TCRdb's assignment of TRBD1 cannot be checked, as there is no DNA. The germline V gene encodes CDR1 SGHRS and CDR2 YFSETQ. The CDR3 consists of 13 residues. The CDR3 loop reads CASRGTSTDTQYF.

This sequence joins TRBV27 and TRBJ2-2; TCRdb designates TRBD1, a call that cannot be tested without DNA. Germline CDR1 and CDR2: MNHEY and SMNVEV (reference sequence). This CDR3 region has 16 residues. CDR3 loop: CASSLEDRGPTGELFF.

The chain recombines TRBV15 with TRBJ1-5. This CDR3 has 13 amino acids. Germline V gene data show CDR1 as LNHNV and CDR2 as YYDKDF (reference sequence). The CDR3 protein is CATSRDGDQPQHF.